This T cell receptor (beta chain) was captured by sequencing in a study of blood T cells in healthy people across ages. General study findings and limits: Leaving the PBMCs unsorted stopped any conclusive comparison of naive versus antigen-experienced cells.

J was trimmed by 0 bases and V by 3 bases; bases with no gene match: 9. CDR3 length: 17 residues. Looked up from germline, CDR1 is MGHRA and CDR2 is YSYEKL. A note on this clonotype: Its antigen is undetermined.

The amount of total RNA extracted per sample was at least 5.5 micrograms. A second PCR of roughly 6 to 12 cycles used a sample-barcoded 5' primer and a J-beta primer mix. TCRdb fed the 5' RACE reads into MiXCR, producing one record per CDR3 protein. The sample has 800,000 to 950,000 distinct CDR3 sequences, approximately 49% seen once; the top ten hold about an eighth. Sequencing was done on a sample of blood. This sequence was found in a man younger than 45 in good health. The V gene is TRBV4-1, the J gene TRBJ2-3, with 7 bases identical to TRBD1. CDR3: CASSHRDRRLSTDTQYF. The CDR3 region has the DNA TGCGCCAGCAGCCACCGGGACAGACGCTTGAGCACAGATACGCAGTATTTT.